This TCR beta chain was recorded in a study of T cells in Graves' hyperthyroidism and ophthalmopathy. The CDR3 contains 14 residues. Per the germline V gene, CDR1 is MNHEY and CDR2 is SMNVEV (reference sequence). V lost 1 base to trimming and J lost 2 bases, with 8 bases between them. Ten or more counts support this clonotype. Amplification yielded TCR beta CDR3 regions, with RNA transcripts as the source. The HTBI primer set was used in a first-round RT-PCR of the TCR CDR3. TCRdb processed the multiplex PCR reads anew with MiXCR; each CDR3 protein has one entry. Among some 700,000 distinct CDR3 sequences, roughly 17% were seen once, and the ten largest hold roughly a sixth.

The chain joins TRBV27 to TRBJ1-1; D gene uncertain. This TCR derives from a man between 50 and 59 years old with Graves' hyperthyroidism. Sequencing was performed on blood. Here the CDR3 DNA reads TGTGCCAGCAGTTTATTCGGGGAAAACACTGAAGCTTTCTTT. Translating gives CASSLFGENTEAFF.